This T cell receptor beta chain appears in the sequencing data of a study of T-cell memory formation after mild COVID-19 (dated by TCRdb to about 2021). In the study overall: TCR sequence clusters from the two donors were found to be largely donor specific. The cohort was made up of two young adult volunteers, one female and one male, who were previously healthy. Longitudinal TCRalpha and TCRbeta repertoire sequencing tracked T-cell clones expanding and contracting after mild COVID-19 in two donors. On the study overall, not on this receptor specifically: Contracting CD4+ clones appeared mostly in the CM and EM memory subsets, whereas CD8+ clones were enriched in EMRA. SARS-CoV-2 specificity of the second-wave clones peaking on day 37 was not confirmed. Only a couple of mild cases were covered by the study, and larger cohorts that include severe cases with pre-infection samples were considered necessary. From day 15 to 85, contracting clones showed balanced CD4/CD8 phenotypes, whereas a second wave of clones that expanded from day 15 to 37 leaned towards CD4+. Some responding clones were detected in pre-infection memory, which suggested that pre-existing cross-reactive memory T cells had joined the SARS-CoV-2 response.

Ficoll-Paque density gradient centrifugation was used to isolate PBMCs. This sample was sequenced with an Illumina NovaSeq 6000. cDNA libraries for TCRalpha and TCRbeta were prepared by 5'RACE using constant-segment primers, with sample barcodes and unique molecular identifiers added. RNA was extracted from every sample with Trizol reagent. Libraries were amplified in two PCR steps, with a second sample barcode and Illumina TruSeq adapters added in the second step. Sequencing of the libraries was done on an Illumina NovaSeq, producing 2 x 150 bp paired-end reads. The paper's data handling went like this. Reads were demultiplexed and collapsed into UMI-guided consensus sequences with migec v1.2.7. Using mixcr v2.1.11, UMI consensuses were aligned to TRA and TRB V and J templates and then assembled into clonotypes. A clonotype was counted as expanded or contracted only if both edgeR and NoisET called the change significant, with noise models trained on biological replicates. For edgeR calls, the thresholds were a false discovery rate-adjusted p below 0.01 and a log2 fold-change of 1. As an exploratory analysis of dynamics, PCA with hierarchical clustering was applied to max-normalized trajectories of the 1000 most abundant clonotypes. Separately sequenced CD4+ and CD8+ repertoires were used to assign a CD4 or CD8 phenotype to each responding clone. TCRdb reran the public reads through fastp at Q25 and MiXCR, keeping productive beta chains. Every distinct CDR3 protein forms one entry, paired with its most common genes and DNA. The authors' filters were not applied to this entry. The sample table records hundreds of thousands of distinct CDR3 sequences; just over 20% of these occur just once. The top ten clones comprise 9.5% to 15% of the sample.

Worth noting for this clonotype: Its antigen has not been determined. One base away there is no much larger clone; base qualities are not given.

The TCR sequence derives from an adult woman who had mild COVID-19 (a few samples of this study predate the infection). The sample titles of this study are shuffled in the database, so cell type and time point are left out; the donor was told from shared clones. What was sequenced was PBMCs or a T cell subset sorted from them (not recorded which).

The CDR3 loop reads CSSMDSLTYEQYF. Read as DNA, the sequence is TGCAGCTCTATGGACAGCCTTACCTACGAGCAGTACTTC. The rearranged segments are TRBV29-1 and TRBJ2-7; a tentative D match to TRBD1 spans 6 bases. The germline V gene sets CDR1 to SQVTM and CDR2 to ANQGSEA. Spanning cysteine to phenylalanine, the CDR3 consists of 13 amino acids. Only the CDR3 DNA is retained, 39 bases long and in frame from the first base. The trim is 8 bases for V and 2 bases for J, with a gap of 16 bases between the germline ends.